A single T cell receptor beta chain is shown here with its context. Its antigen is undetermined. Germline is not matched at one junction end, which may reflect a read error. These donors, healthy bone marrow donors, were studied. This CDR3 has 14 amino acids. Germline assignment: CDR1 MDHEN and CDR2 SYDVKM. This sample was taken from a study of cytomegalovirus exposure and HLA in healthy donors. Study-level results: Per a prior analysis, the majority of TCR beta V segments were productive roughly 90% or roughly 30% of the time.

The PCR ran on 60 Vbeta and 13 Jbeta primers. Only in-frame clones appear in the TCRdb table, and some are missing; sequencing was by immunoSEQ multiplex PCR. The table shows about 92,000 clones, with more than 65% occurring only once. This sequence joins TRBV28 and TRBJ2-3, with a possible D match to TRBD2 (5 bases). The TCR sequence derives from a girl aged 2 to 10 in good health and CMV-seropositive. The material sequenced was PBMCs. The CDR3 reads CASSFWTAPDTQYF. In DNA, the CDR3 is TGTGCCAGTAGTTTTTGGACTGCCCCAGATACGCAGTATTTT.